This TCR beta chain was found in a study of T cell responses to AZD1222 COVID-19 vaccine. This clone was picked up one time. Its antigen is unknown. Sequencing used immunoSEQ multiplex PCR; TCRdb keeps in-frame clones, though not all of them. Of roughly 55,000 clones listed, roughly nine tenths are singletons. The study's findings and limits: Spike-wide vaccine-associated CD4 TCRs dominated at 160-218 and 743-854. White British people made up most donors, females outnumbered males, and clonal diversity was possibly underestimated. Increased Spike-specific TCR breadth and depth were observed after two AZD1222 doses.

The V and J ends lost 2 bases and 4 bases respectively, with 2 bases between them. The CDR3 is made up of 11 amino acids. V is TRBV23-1 and J is TRBJ2-5, with no clear D. TRBV23-1 is known as an ORF, though its function is uncertain. The clonotype was recovered from an adult in good health. Specimen: peripheral blood, collected on day 0 of AZD1222 vaccination. The CDR3 protein is CASSQGETQYF. The CDR3 DNA reads TGCGCCAGCAGTCAAGGAGAGACCCAGTACTTC.